This T cell receptor (beta chain) emerged from a study of T cells after yellow fever vaccination. This clonotype turned up a few times. Its cognate antigen is unknown. Study observations and caveats: Reappearance after the booster was observed for most primary-vaccination clones (roughly 97% CD4, roughly 90% CD8).

CDR1 is SGHRS and CDR2 is YFSETQ in the germline V gene. V was shortened by 1 base and J by 8 bases, with 22 bases between the two germline ends. The CDR3 contains 17 residues. It was through 5'RACE template switching that TCR cDNA was made, with a universal primer site and UMIs added. Via MiXCR, TCRdb re-called the 5' RACE reads, giving one row per CDR3 protein. This sample has 500,000 to 650,000 distinct CDR3 sequences, with 12% found just once. Sequencing was performed on PBMCs, taken on the day of the yellow fever booster vaccination. The receptor comes from a young man who received the YFV17D yellow fever vaccine. The chain combines TRBV5-1 with TRBJ2-1; D may be TRBD1 (5 bases). CDR3 nucleotides: TGCGCCAGCAGCTTGTCGGTCGACAGTCGGCAACTCGATGAGCAGTTCTTC. Protein sequence: CASSLSVDSRQLDEQFF.